The 15 T cell receptor beta chains below were found in one sample sequenced in a study of T cells after yellow fever vaccination (dated by TCRdb to about 2019). The treatment or condition label for this specimen denotes: live attenuated yellow fever vaccine strain. Library generation was performed with 5' RACE. The instrument given in TCRdb is Illumina NovaSeq 6000. TCRdb reanalyzed the raw reads on its own, using fastp at Q25 for trimming and MiXCR for clone calling, and kept in-frame beta chains. One record per CDR3 amino acid sequence lists the most common genes and DNA. This sample lists 300,000 to 400,000 distinct CDR3 sequences; 9.5% to 15% were detected once. Of the sample, 2.5% to 3.5% falls within the top ten clones. The sequenced sample was CD4+ T cells sorted from PBMCs, obtained 15 days after the yellow fever booster vaccination. The source is a man aged 18 to 30 who received the YFV17D yellow fever vaccine.

This clonotype was seen only once. DNA of the CDR3: TGTGCCAGCAGTTACGGCGGGGGGGTACCCTATGGCTACACCTTC. This encodes CASSYGGGVPYGYTF. This chain links TRBV6-5 with TRBJ1-2, with D possibly TRBD1 on 5 matching bases. V was pared by 2 bases and J by 4 bases, with 14 bases between. Germline V CDR1 and CDR2: MNHEY, SVGAGI. There are 15 residues in the CDR3.

This clonotype has just a few counts. The rearrangement uses TRBV7-9 and TRBJ1-1; D uncertain. Germline CDR1 is SEHNR and CDR2 is FQNEAQ (reference sequence). Trimming cost V 3 bases and J 0 bases, with 8 bases left between them. The CDR3 is 14 amino acids. The CDR3 DNA reads as TGTGCCAGCAGCTTGTCGACCATGAACACTGAAGCTTTCTTT. Amino acid sequence: CASSLSTMNTEAFF.

As concerns this clonotype: A read error may be the cause here, since a much bigger clone is one base away. J is TRBJ1-5 and V is TRBV7-2; D ambiguous. With 4 bases removed from V and 6 bases from J, the gap between germline ends came to 7 bases. The CDR3 extends over 12 amino acids. The germline V gene encodes CDR1 SGHTA and CDR2 FQGNSA. The CDR3 spells CASSWAGQPQHF. Here the CDR3 DNA reads TGTGCCAGCAGCTGGGCGGGTCAGCCCCAGCATTTT. The full variable domain, completed using reference TRBV7-2 and TRBJ1-5, is GAGVSQSPSNKVTEKGKDVELRCDPISGHTALYWYRQSLGQGLEFLIYFQGNSAPDKSGLPSDRFSAERTGGSVSTLTIQRTQQEDSAVYLCASSWAGQPQHFGDGTRLSIL.

This clonotype was picked up a small number of times. V is TRBV12-3 or TRBV12-4 and J is TRBJ2-6; D uncertain. The V gene lost 2 bases and the J gene lost 2 bases, with 4 bases spanning the gap. CDR3 size: 14 residues. CDR3 sequence: CASSLTTGANVLTF. DNA for the CDR3: TGTGCCAGCAGTTTAACTACTGGGGCCAACGTCCTGACTTTC.

There are many counts of this clonotype. The genes are TRBV4-3 and TRBJ2-3; D call uncertain. The CDR3 is 13 amino acids. Germline values: CDR1 LGHNA, CDR2 YSLEER. Between the trimmed V and J ends, which lost 0 bases and 8 bases, there was a span of 9 bases. CDR3 amino acids: CASSQEIEVTQYF. The CDR3 region has the DNA TGCGCCAGCAGCCAAGAGATAGAGGTTACGCAGTATTTT.

This clonotype turned up a few times. The chain combines TRBV14 with TRBJ2-3; maybe TRBD2 (5 bases). Between the trimmed V and J ends, which lost 2 bases and 2 bases, there was a span of 14 bases. The germline CDR1 and CDR2 sequences are SGHDN and FVKESK. The CDR3 contains 16 residues. CDR3 sequence reads: CASSQRTGSLTDTQYF. In nucleotides, the CDR3 is TGTGCCAGCAGCCAACGGACTGGCTCACTCACAGATACGCAGTATTTT. The whole variable domain, remainder taken from reference TRBV14 and TRBJ2-3, is EAGVTQFPSHSVIEKGQTVTLRCDPISGHDNLYWYRRVMGKEIKFLLHFVKESKQDESGMPNNRFLAERTGGTYSTLKVQPAELEDSGVYFCASSQRTGSLTDTQYFGPGTRLTVL.

The V gene is TRBV5-1, the J gene TRBJ2-2, with no clear D. The CDR3 is made up of 17 amino acids. The germline V gene encodes CDR1 SGHRS and CDR2 YFSETQ. The V gene lost 4 bases and the J gene lost 6 bases, with 22 bases spanning the gap. For the CDR3, the DNA is TGCGCCAGCAGCCCCACGGGCAACCTTCGTTTTGCCGGGGAGCTGTTTTTT. This codes for CASSPTGNLRFAGELFF.

The CDR3, as DNA: TGCGCCAGCAGCCAACTTAGCGGGGGGCGGACTGATACGCAGTATTTT. This sequence encodes CASSQLSGGRTDTQYF. V gene TRBV4-3 combines with J gene TRBJ2-3, with 10 bases matching TRBD2. The CDR3 consists of 16 residues. The germline CDR1 and CDR2 sequences are LGHNA and YSLEER. The V segment lost 2 bases and the J segment 6 bases; nucleotides outside the gene matches: 8.

J is TRBJ2-6 and V is TRBV12-3 or TRBV12-4, with D maybe TRBD2 (6 bases). Trimming took 6 bases from V and 2 from J, leaving 8 bases between them. This CDR3 region has 14 residues. As DNA, the CDR3 is TGTGCCAGCAGCCGGACTACTGGGGCCAACGTCCTGACTTTC. Amino acid sequence: CASSRTTGANVLTF.

In this sample, this clonotype turned up a few times. The rearrangement links TRBV7-2 to TRBJ2-1; 7 positions agree with TRBD1. Germline V gene lookup returns CDR1 SGHTA and CDR2 FQGNSA. After removal of 4 bases from V and 9 bases from J, the junction contained 12 bases not matched to a gene. The length of the CDR3 is 15 residues. The CDR3 loop reads CASSSLTGKEGEQFF. Here the CDR3 DNA reads TGTGCCAGCAGCTCGTTGACAGGGAAGGAAGGTGAGCAGTTCTTC.

The chain carries TRBV5-3 and TRBJ2-1; 9 nucleotides agree with TRBD2. TRBV5-3 is placed among ORFs of uncertain function. V shed 4 bases and J 10 bases; nucleotides not matched to a gene: 12. CDR3 length equals 15 residues. The CDR3 region is CARSVSSRGGREQFF. CDR3 in DNA: TGTGCCAGAAGCGTGTCCTCGCGGGGGGGGCGAGAGCAGTTCTTC.

This clonotype was seen ten or more times. V is TRBV6-2 or TRBV6-3 and J is TRBJ2-7; the match to TRBD1 covers 7 bases. V shed 6 bases, J shed 10 bases, and the junction held 12 bases outside the gene matches. This CDR3 region has 13 residues. In germline, CDR1 is MNHEY, CDR2 SVGEGT. CDR3 coding DNA: TGTGCCAGCAGCAACTCCGGGACAGCAATCCAGTACGTC. This sequence encodes CASSNSGTAIQYV.

The J gene is TRBJ2-4, the V gene TRBV12-3 or TRBV12-4; D possibly corresponds to TRBD1 (6 bases). V dropped 6 bases and J dropped 7 bases, with 13 bases sitting between them. The CDR3 is made up of 13 amino acids. CDR3 loop: CASRKGEENIQYF. For the CDR3, the DNA is TGTGCCAGCAGAAAGGGGGAAGAGAACATTCAGTACTTC.

V is TRBV27 and J is TRBJ1-2; weak D call: TRBD1 (6 bases). V was trimmed by 2 bases and J by 9 bases, leaving 16 bases between them. The CDR3 is 14 residues long. Germline V gene sequence: CDR1 MNHEY, CDR2 SMNVEV (reference sequence). The CDR3 sequence: CASSLNSRGGRYTF. The CDR3 DNA reads as TGTGCCAGCAGTTTAAATTCCAGGGGAGGTCGCTACACCTTC.

V gene TRBV6-5 combines with J gene TRBJ1-2; the match to TRBD1 covers 8 bases. The CDR3 covers 13 residues. CDR1 is MNHEY and CDR2 is SVGAGI in the germline V gene. V trimming: 6 bases; J trimming: 8 bases; junction bases outside the gene matches: 8. CDR3 residues: CASRLDRGGGYTF. CDR3 DNA sequence: TGTGCCAGCAGACTCGACAGGGGAGGAGGCTACACCTTC.